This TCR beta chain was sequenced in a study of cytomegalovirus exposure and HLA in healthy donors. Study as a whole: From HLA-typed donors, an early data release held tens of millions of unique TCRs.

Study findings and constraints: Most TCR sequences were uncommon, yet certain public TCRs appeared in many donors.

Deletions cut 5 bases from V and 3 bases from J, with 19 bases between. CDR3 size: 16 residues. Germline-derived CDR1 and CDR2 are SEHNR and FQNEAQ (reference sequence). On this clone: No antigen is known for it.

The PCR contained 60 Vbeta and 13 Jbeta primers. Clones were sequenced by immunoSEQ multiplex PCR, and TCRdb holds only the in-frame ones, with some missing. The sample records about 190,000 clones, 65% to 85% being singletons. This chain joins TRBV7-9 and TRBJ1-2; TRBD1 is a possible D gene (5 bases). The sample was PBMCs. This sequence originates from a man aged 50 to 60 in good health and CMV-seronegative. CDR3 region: CASSISRSRGDYGYTF. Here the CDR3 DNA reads TGTGCCAGCAGCATTAGTCGGAGTCGGGGGGACTATGGCTACACCTTC.